This T cell receptor (beta chain) was sequenced for a study of metastatic and nonmetastatic thyroid tumors. This clone was counted at least ten times. Patients were all untreated before their thyroid surgery. Using MiXCR, TCRdb reanalyzed the PCR reads. In the table there are about 14,000 clones, about 21% of which are singletons. This CDR3 is 12 amino acids long. V lost 2 bases and J lost 8, with 10 bases in between. Germline V lookup: CDR1 DFQATT, CDR2 SNEGSKA (reference sequence). The chain uses TRBV20-1 and TRBJ2-1; possibly TRBD1 for D (6 bases). The source is a female donor with papillary thyroid cancer or a benign thyroid nodule (not recorded which). Some clones in this sample may be carry-over from other donors' samples. The specimen sequenced was blood. The CDR3 here is CSARLGADEQFF. CDR3 coding DNA: TGCAGTGCTAGATTGGGGGCGGATGAGCAGTTCTTC.